This passage covers 13 T cell receptor beta chains from one sample sequenced in a study of cytomegalovirus exposure and HLA in healthy donors. PCR amplification relied on 60 Vbeta primers (plus 13 Jbeta primers). Assay: immunoSEQ multiplex PCR; the TCRdb copy retains only in-frame clones and omits some. The repertoire consists of 160,000 or so clones, with roughly 80% occurring once and the leading ten covering around 6.6%. Material for sequencing was PBMCs. The receptors were gathered from a woman aged 50 to 65 in good health and CMV-seropositive.

V gene TRBV6-1 combines with J gene TRBJ1-2; tentatively, D is TRBD1 (5 bases). This CDR3 has 11 residues. Germline-derived CDR1 and CDR2 are MNHNS and SASEGT. V lost 8 bases to trimming and J lost 5 bases, with 9 bases between them. The CDR3 here is CASGRQYGYTF. The DNA of the CDR3 is TGTGCCAGCGGTAGACAGTATGGCTACACCTTC.

The chain combines TRBV5-1 with TRBJ1-2, with D possibly being TRBD1 (6 bases). Germline-derived CDR1 and CDR2 are SGHRS and YFSETQ. The CDR3 contains 13 residues. V was pared by 4 bases and J by 6 bases, with 13 bases between. CDR3 amino acids: CASSIQGSDGYTF. Here the CDR3 DNA reads TGCGCCAGCAGCATTCAGGGGAGCGATGGCTACACCTTC.

This clone was counted between two and nine times. This rearrangement joins TRBV6-5 to TRBJ1-2; TRBD1 matches at 11 bases. This CDR3 is built from 14 residues. The junction had 3 bases not matched to a gene; V was cut back by 6 bases and J by 3 bases. Germline lookup yields CDR1 MNHEY and CDR2 SVGAGI. CDR3 bases: TGTGCCAGCAGATTGGGACAGGGGGACTATGGCTACACCTTC. Translated, it gives CASRLGQGDYGYTF.

This chain links TRBV7-2 with TRBJ1-5; tentative D call: TRBD1 (5 bases). The V end lost 5 bases, the J end lost 5 bases, and 10 bases lay between the germline ends. The CDR3 runs 13 residues. CDR1 SGHTA and CDR2 FQGNSA come from the germline V gene. The CDR3 here is CASSLLQDQPQHF. CDR3 sequence (DNA): TGTGCCAGCAGCCTTCTACAGGATCAGCCCCAGCATTTT. The whole variable domain, remainder taken from reference TRBV7-2 and TRBJ1-5, is GAGVSQSPSNKVTEKGKDVELRCDPISGHTALYWYRQSLGQGLEFLIYFQGNSAPDKSGLPSDRFSAERTGGSVSTLTIQRTQQEDSAVYLCASSLLQDQPQHFGDGTRLSIL.

The chain joins TRBV5-5 to TRBJ2-7; 7 positions match TRBD1. This CDR3 comprises 15 residues. V shed 4 bases, J shed 2 bases, and the junction held 9 bases outside the gene matches. Germline-derived CDR1 and CDR2 are SGHKS and YYEKEE (reference sequence). The DNA for the CDR3 is TGTGCCAGCAGCCCCCGGACAGGTTTCGCCTACGAGCAGTACTTC. Protein product: CASSPRTGFAYEQYF.

V gene TRBV2 combines with J gene TRBJ1-5; 11 nucleotides agree with TRBD1. The CDR3 is 16 amino acids. V lost 6 bases to trimming and J lost 6 bases; unmatched junction nucleotides: 10. Germline V gene data show CDR1 as SNHLY and CDR2 as FYNNEI. As DNA, the CDR3 is TGTGCCAGCAGATCCCGGGACAGGGGGTTGAGTCAGCCCCAGCATTTT. Encoded protein: CASRSRDRGLSQPQHF.

This clone has a single count. The V and J genes are TRBV6-5 and TRBJ2-1, with 7 bases aligning to TRBD2. This CDR3 has 15 residues. V trimming: 6 bases; J trimming: 1 base; junction bases outside the gene matches: 6. Germline CDR1 and CDR2: MNHEY and SVGAGI. The CDR3, as DNA: TGTGCCAGCAGCCTTGAGCGGGGATCCTACAATGAGCAGTTCTTC. It encodes CASSLERGSYNEQFF.

V usage is TRBV6-1 and J usage is TRBJ1-6; perhaps TRBD1 as D (5 bases). Trimming shortened V by 6 bases and J by 7 bases, and 16 bases separated the two germline ends. Per germline, CDR1 MNHNS and CDR2 SASEGT. This CDR3 has 15 amino acids. The CDR3 spells CASRTPTGANSPLHF. The CDR3 DNA is TGTGCCAGCAGAACCCCTACAGGAGCGAATTCACCCCTCCACTTT.

The rearrangement uses TRBV30 and TRBJ2-3, with D tentatively TRBD2 (6 bases). Germline-derived CDR1 and CDR2 are GTSNPN and SVGIG (reference sequence). V was trimmed by 2 bases and J by 0 bases, leaving 9 bases between them. The CDR3 has 14 amino acids. The CDR3 coding sequence is TGTGCCTGGAGTCGGGAGTCTAGCACAGATACGCAGTATTTT. It is translated as CAWSRESSTDTQYF.

The rearrangement joins TRBV6-5 to TRBJ1-1, with TRBD1 as a possible D gene (6 bases). The CDR3 length is 14 residues. V lost 6 bases and J lost 5, with 16 bases in between. Germline V gives CDR1 MNHEY, CDR2 SVGAGI. CDR3 protein: CASSPPQGKTEAFF. The DNA of the CDR3 is TGTGCCAGCAGCCCCCCACAGGGAAAGACTGAAGCTTTCTTT.

The genes are TRBV4-1 and TRBJ1-6, with D tentatively TRBD1 (6 bases). This CDR3 is built from 16 residues. The germline V gene has CDR1 MGHRA and CDR2 YSYEKL. V lost 2 bases to trimming and J lost 2 bases, with 10 bases between them. The CDR3 sequence is CASSQTGITYNSPLHF. DNA of the CDR3: TGCGCCAGCAGCCAAACAGGGATAACCTATAATTCACCCCTCCACTTT.

This clone was counted a few times. The J gene is TRBJ1-2, the V gene TRBV4-3, with D unresolved. In germline, CDR1 is LGHNA, CDR2 YSLEER. The CDR3 spans 13 residues. Trimming took off 8 bases at V and 0 bases at J, with 10 bases between the two ends. CDR3 sequence: CASSHRANYGYTF. CDR3 bases: TGCGCCAGCTCTCACAGAGCTAACTATGGCTACACCTTC.

The chain employs TRBV5-1 and TRBJ2-3; 8 nucleotides line up with TRBD2. V was pared by 5 bases and J by 0 bases, with 5 bases of the junction left unmatched. Germline assignment: CDR1 SGHRS and CDR2 YFSETQ. The CDR3 consists of 15 residues. The CDR3 DNA sequence: TGCGCCAGCAGTCTCCGCGGGGGGAGCACAGATACGCAGTATTTT. This sequence encodes CASSLRGGSTDTQYF.